Each of the 20 T cell receptor beta chains below was sequenced from the same sample in a study of cytomegalovirus exposure and HLA in healthy donors. Here immunoSEQ multiplex PCR was the method, and the copy in TCRdb shows in-frame clones only, minus some. The repertoire has about 98,000 clones, roughly 90% of them found once; the top ten carry 6.3%. The sample comprised PBMCs. Receptor source: a man in his late teens or twenties in good health and CMV-seropositive.

The gene calls are TRBV7-3 and TRBJ2-5; 8 nucleotides align to TRBD1. Germline V CDR1 and CDR2: SGHTA, FQGTGA. V shed 5 bases, J shed 4 bases, and the junction held 9 bases outside the gene matches. The CDR3 loop spans 15 amino acids. The CDR3 protein is CASSRTGSSGETQYF. Here the CDR3 DNA reads TGTGCCAGCAGCCGGACAGGGTCCTCGGGAGAGACCCAGTACTTC.

This chain uses TRBV7-9 with TRBJ2-7, with 9 positions matching TRBD2. The V gene end was trimmed by 2 bases and the J gene end by 3 bases; junction bases not matched to a gene: 14. Germline CDR1 is SEHNR and CDR2 is FQNEAQ (reference sequence). This CDR3 is built from 18 residues. The CDR3 DNA reads as TGTGCCAGCAGCTTAAATCGGATTGCTAGCGGGACGTACTACGAGCAGTACTTC. Its protein product is CASSLNRIASGTYYEQYF.

This clone was counted once. The chain combines TRBV2 with TRBJ2-7; a possible D gene is TRBD2 (5 bases). Germline values: CDR1 SNHLY, CDR2 FYNNEI. Trimming took off 3 bases at V and 6 bases at J, with 9 bases between the two ends. This CDR3 comprises 12 residues. In DNA, the CDR3 is TGTGCCAGCAGTGATTTAGCGAGCGAGCAGTACTTC. It encodes CASSDLASEQYF.

The V and J genes are TRBV4-3 and TRBJ1-1; weak D call: TRBD1 (5 bases). Deletions cut 2 bases from V and 2 bases from J, with 15 bases between. The CDR3 is 16 amino acids. The germline V gene has CDR1 LGHNA and CDR2 YSLEER. The DNA for the CDR3 is TGCGCCAGCAGCCAAATCGTCACGGGGGATAACACTGAAGCTTTCTTT. Amino acid sequence: CASSQIVTGDNTEAFF.

This sequence joins TRBV5-1 and TRBJ2-7, with TRBD1 matching 9 bases. V dropped 4 bases and J dropped 0; count of bases not matched to a gene: 11. Germline assignment: CDR1 SGHRS and CDR2 YFSETQ. This CDR3 spans 17 amino acids. This chain's CDR3 is CASSPGTGLLFSYEQYF. In nucleotides, the CDR3 is TGCGCCAGCAGCCCCGGGACAGGGCTACTCTTCTCCTACGAGCAGTACTTC.

This chain connects TRBV9 to TRBJ2-7; TRBD1 aligns across 8 bases. CDR1 SGDLS and CDR2 YYNGEE come from the germline V gene. J gave up 6 bases and V 4 bases, and 12 bases lay outside the gene matches. CDR3 length equals 15 residues. The CDR3 DNA is TGTGCCAGCAGCATCGGGACAGGTGAAATCTCCGAGCAGTACTTC. Translating it yields CASSIGTGEISEQYF.

The chain has TRBV27 and TRBJ2-5; D is possibly TRBD1 (6 bases). The CDR3 runs 13 residues. The germline V and J ends were trimmed by 8 bases and 1 base, with 11 bases remaining between them. From germline, CDR1 is MNHEY and CDR2 SMNVEV (reference sequence). CDR3 bases: TGTGCCAGCTCGGACAGAATCCAAGAGACCCAGTACTTC. Encoded protein: CASSDRIQETQYF.

Only a few counts were recorded for this clone. The rearrangement links TRBV5-4 to TRBJ2-7; TRBD1 matches 10 bases. The CDR3 totals 14 residues. The V and J ends lost 2 bases and 4 bases, in that order; junction bases with no gene match: 3. CDR1 SGHNT and CDR2 YYREEE come from the germline V gene (reference sequence). CDR3 bases: TGTGCCAGCAGCTTTGGGGACAGGGGATACGAGCAGTACTTC. It specifies CASSFGDRGYEQYF.

The chain joins TRBV5-4 to TRBJ2-5, with D possibly TRBD2 on 6 matching bases. Germline V gives CDR1 SGHNT, CDR2 YYREEE (reference sequence). This CDR3 is 15 amino acids long. Trimming left V 4 bases short and J 0 bases short, with 13 bases between. CDR3 region: CASSPRERDQETQYF. The CDR3, as DNA: TGTGCCAGCAGCCCACGGGAGAGAGACCAAGAGACCCAGTACTTC.

The chain couples TRBV18 to TRBJ2-3; 7 bases agree with TRBD2. Germline CDR1 KGHSH, CDR2 LQKENI. This CDR3 contains 19 residues. V was pared by 2 bases and J by 1 base, with 15 bases of the junction left unmatched. The CDR3 region has the DNA TGTGCCAGCTCACCAAGTGTGACCCAGACGGGAGGCGGCACAGATACGCAGTATTTT. Amino acid sequence: CASSPSVTQTGGGTDTQYF.

The chain has TRBV19 and TRBJ1-2; a weak D match, TRBD1 (6 bases). Trimming pared 9 bases from V and 4 bases from J, leaving 15 bases between. CDR1 and CDR2 (germline): LNHDA, SQIVND (reference sequence). CDR3 size: 13 residues. DNA for the CDR3: TGTGCCAGCGACCCGACAGGACCCTATGGCTACACCTTC. It is translated as CASDPTGPYGYTF.

This chain links TRBV5-1 with TRBJ2-2; 8 nucleotides agree with TRBD1. The CDR3 runs 14 residues. V lost 4 bases to trimming and J lost 5 bases; unmatched junction nucleotides: 4. The germline CDR1 and CDR2 sequences are SGHRS and YFSETQ. Here the CDR3 reads CASSQGAWTGELFF. For the CDR3, the DNA is TGCGCCAGCAGCCAGGGGGCTTGGACCGGGGAGCTGTTTTTT.

This clone appeared a few times. The rearrangement joins TRBV4-1 to TRBJ1-1; a possible D gene is TRBD1 (5 bases). The CDR3 contains 13 residues. The V and J ends lost 11 bases and 0 bases respectively, with 13 bases between them. Germline-derived CDR1 and CDR2 are MGHRA and YSYEKL. The DNA for the CDR3 is TGCGCCGGAGGGGCTGGGATGAACACTGAAGCTTTCTTT. It translates to CAGGAGMNTEAFF.

The chain carries TRBV5-1 and TRBJ1-4; possibly TRBD1 for D (6 bases). This CDR3 has 15 residues. The germline V gene has CDR1 SGHRS and CDR2 YFSETQ. Trimming removed 0 bases from V and 5 bases from J, with 11 bases in between. For the CDR3, the DNA is TGCGCCAGCAGCTTGGGGGAAGGGGGAAATGAAAAACTGTTTTTT. This gives the protein CASSLGEGGNEKLFF.

This clone has only one observation. V is TRBV19 and J is TRBJ2-7, with TRBD2 identical over 7 bases. Germline V gene lookup returns CDR1 LNHDA and CDR2 SQIVND (reference sequence). After removal of 0 bases from V and 5 bases from J, the junction contained 4 bases not matched to a gene. The CDR3 spans 14 residues. CDR3 DNA sequence: TGTGCCAGTAGTATAGATCGACTAGCTAACGAGCAGTACTTC. It is translated as CASSIDRLANEQYF.

The chain combines TRBV4-3 with TRBJ1-4; D unresolved. Germline V gene lookup returns CDR1 LGHNA and CDR2 YSLEER. The V gene lost 2 bases and the J gene lost 8 bases, with 18 bases spanning the gap. The CDR3 is 16 residues long. The CDR3 DNA sequence: TGCGCCAGCAGCCAAAATTTACCAGTTCCCCCAGAAAAACTGTTTTTT. Its translation is CASSQNLPVPPEKLFF.

The chain joins TRBV28 to TRBJ2-1, with D perhaps matching TRBD2 (6 bases). The V end was cut by 2 bases, the J end by 7 bases, with 15 bases between. The germline V gene has CDR1 MDHEN and CDR2 SYDVKM. The CDR3 has 15 residues. The CDR3 spells CASSLRLVSGNEQFF. The CDR3 coding sequence is TGTGCCAGCAGTTTAAGACTAGTGTCGGGGAATGAGCAGTTCTTC.

The chain carries TRBV4-2 and TRBJ1-4; 9 positions match TRBD1. The CDR3 runs 16 residues. Per the germline V gene, CDR1 is LGHNA and CDR2 is YNFKEQ. Unmatched junction bases numbered 5, after V lost 2 bases and J lost 4 bases. As DNA, the CDR3 is TGTGCCAGCAGCCAAAGAGGACAGGGGCTTAATGAAAAACTGTTTTTT. It encodes CASSQRGQGLNEKLFF.

This rearrangement joins TRBV6-1 to TRBJ2-1; D might be TRBD2 (5 bases). Germline V gene sequence: CDR1 MNHNS, CDR2 SASEGT. Trimming took 4 bases from V and 1 from J, leaving 11 bases between them. This CDR3 comprises 15 residues. Written as DNA, the CDR3 is TGTGCCAGCAGTGTTGTCGGGGTTTCCTACAATGAGCAGTTCTTC. It yields the protein CASSVVGVSYNEQFF.

The V gene is TRBV2, the J gene TRBJ2-3; a possible D gene is TRBD2 (5 bases). Between the trimmed V and J ends, which lost 6 bases and 4 bases, there was a span of 17 bases. The germline gives CDR1 SNHLY, CDR2 FYNNEI. The CDR3 has 15 amino acids. CDR3 nucleotide sequence: TGTGCCAGCAGGGCGGACTTGGCCAAGTCAGATACGCAGTATTTT. Translating gives CASRADLAKSDTQYF.